The entry below gives a single TCR beta chain sequence along with its context. Measured with immunoSEQ multiplex PCR; TCRdb has only the in-frame clones, and not every one. The data show some 240,000 clones, about nine tenths seen once. This sample is part of a study of blood T cell repertoires in COVID-19. Study details: Samples taken during acute and convalescent COVID-19 were collected in the United States, Italy and Spain.

The CDR3 has 17 amino acids. Unmatched junction bases numbered 12, after V lost 3 bases and J lost 5 bases. Looked up from germline, CDR1 is SGHRS and CDR2 is YFSETQ. Sequencing was carried out using peripheral blood. This receptor was identified in a man in his 60s who had recovered from COVID-19. The genes are TRBV5-1 and TRBJ2-2; TRBD1 aligns across 8 bases. The CDR3, as DNA: TGCGCCAGCAGCTCGGGGGCAGGGACAGGAGGGACCGGGGAGCTGTTTTTT. Translating it yields CASSSGAGTGGTGELFF.